These 16 T cell receptor beta chains were all obtained from the same sample, sequenced in a study of T cells in Graves' hyperthyroidism and ophthalmopathy. The investigators amplified TCR beta CDR3 regions from RNA transcripts. In the first-round RT-PCR of the TCR CDR3, the HTBI primer set was used. One entry per CDR3 protein results from TCRdb running MiXCR on the multiplex PCR reads. This table has approximately 400,000 distinct CDR3 sequences, about 15% appearing once. The sample taken for sequencing was blood. The receptor source for this set is a woman between 18 and 29 years old with Graves' hyperthyroidism.

The chain has TRBV5-1 and TRBJ1-1; D is possibly TRBD1 (6 bases). Trimming shortened V by 4 bases and J by 8 bases, and 15 bases separated the two germline ends. This CDR3 has 13 amino acids. Germline V gene lookup returns CDR1 SGHRS and CDR2 YFSETQ. The CDR3 coding sequence is TGCGCCAGCAGCCGCTGGGACAATCAGGAAGCTTTCTTT. Translated, it gives CASSRWDNQEAFF. Full variable domain (outside the CDR3, taken from reference TRBV5-1 and TRBJ1-1): KAGVTQTPRYLIKTRGQQVTLSCSPISGHRSVSWYQQTPGQGLQFLFEYFSETQRNKGNFPGRFSGRQFSNSRSEMNVSTLELGDSALYLCASSRWDNQEAFFGQGTRLTVV.

Ten or more counts support this clonotype. CDR3 nucleotides: TGTGCCAGCAGCCTGACAGGGAATTTGGACTACGAGCAGTACTTC. Protein product: CASSLTGNLDYEQYF. V usage is TRBV5-6 and J usage is TRBJ2-7; 7 bases line up with TRBD1. Per germline, CDR1 SGHDT and CDR2 YYEEEE. The CDR3 sequence is 15 residues long. J lost 3 bases, V lost 4 bases, and 10 bases had no gene match.

This clonotype was seen many times. The genes are TRBV3-1 and TRBJ2-3; 9 bases agree with TRBD1. Germline V CDR1 and CDR2: LGHDT, YNNKEL (reference sequence). The J segment lost 5 bases and the V segment lost 4 bases, leaving 13 bases of the junction unmatched. The CDR3 has 17 amino acids. Here the CDR3 DNA reads TGTGCCAGCAGCCGTGCGAATACAGGGGGCGCGAGAGATACGCAGTATTTT. Translating gives CASSRANTGGARDTQYF.

This clonotype showed up just a few times. A much larger clone differs from this one at a single base, so this may be a read error. V and J are TRBV6-4 and TRBJ2-3; TRBD2 matches 12 bases. The V gene's germline CDR1 is MRHNA and CDR2 SNTAGT. With V trimmed by 2 bases and J by 4 bases, 1 base remained unmatched. The CDR3 covers 15 residues. CDR3 sequence (DNA): TGTGCCAGCAGTGACACTAGCGGGAGGCCAGATACGCAGTATTTT. Translating it yields CASSDTSGRPDTQYF.

Ten or more counts support this clonotype. The chain has TRBV11-2 and TRBJ2-1; D call uncertain. The CDR3 covers 13 residues. The ends were cut back, 5 bases at V and 0 bases at J, with 5 bases in the middle. The germline gives CDR1 SGHAT, CDR2 FQNNGV. The CDR3, as DNA: TGTGCCAGCAGCCGCACCTCCTACAATGAGCAGTTCTTC. It codes for CASSRTSYNEQFF.

The rearrangement joins TRBV15 to TRBJ1-4, with TRBD1 as a possible D gene (5 bases). V gave up 3 bases and J gave up 6 bases, with 14 bases separating them. The CDR3 totals 15 residues. Germline values: CDR1 LNHNV, CDR2 YYDKDF (reference sequence). The CDR3 region has the DNA TGTGCCACCAGCAGCGACCCGGGGGATGATGAAAAACTGTTTTTT. Its translation: CATSSDPGDDEKLFF.

This clonotype has just one count. A much more abundant neighbour one base away suggests this may be a read error. The J gene is TRBJ2-1, the V gene TRBV11-2, with 8 bases matching TRBD2. Germline V gene sequence: CDR1 SGHAT, CDR2 FQNNGV. The CDR3 is made up of 15 amino acids. CDR3 sequence reads: CASSISGTSYNDQFF. The CDR3 region has the DNA TGTGCCAGCAGTATTAGCGGGACATCCTACAATGACCAGTTCTTC.

The chain recombines TRBV20-1 with TRBJ1-1; TRBD1 agrees at 8 bases. Germline V gene data show CDR1 as DFQATT and CDR2 as SNEGSKA (reference sequence). The J segment lost 4 bases and the V segment lost 6 bases, leaving 7 bases of the junction unmatched. This CDR3 contains 13 residues. Written as DNA, the CDR3 is TGCAGTGCGACCCCGGACAGGGCCACTGAAGCTTTCTTT. This encodes CSATPDRATEAFF.

This clonotype was detected many times. The genes are TRBV3-1 and TRBJ2-3, with D perhaps matching TRBD2 (5 bases). The CDR3 has 15 residues. Per the germline V gene, CDR1 is LGHDT and CDR2 is YNNKEL (reference sequence). Trimming removed 4 bases at V and 2 bases at J, with 13 bases between. Here the CDR3 reads CASSRASSYTDTQYF. DNA of the CDR3: TGTGCCAGCAGCCGAGCTAGCAGCTACACAGATACGCAGTATTTT.

The sample holds many counts of this clonotype. The V call is TRBV11-2, the J call TRBJ2-3; D perhaps matches TRBD2 (6 bases). The CDR3 length is 14 residues. V shed 5 bases and J shed 2 bases, with 11 bases lying between them. Germline-derived CDR1 and CDR2 are SGHAT and FQNNGV. CDR3 residues: CASSPRGTTDTQYF. The CDR3 nucleotides read TGTGCCAGCAGCCCCCGGGGGACCACAGATACGCAGTATTTT.

This clonotype was recorded at least ten times. The chain recombines TRBV19 with TRBJ2-1, with no clear D. The V end was cut by 0 bases, the J end by 5 bases, with 17 bases between. Looked up from germline, CDR1 is LNHDA and CDR2 is SQIVND (reference sequence). The length of the CDR3 is 17 residues. CDR3: CASSIDRPQGLNNEQFF. CDR3 in DNA: TGTGCCAGTAGTATAGATCGCCCCCAAGGATTAAACAATGAGCAGTTCTTC.

The V call is TRBV10-3, the J call TRBJ1-5; TRBD1 matches at 9 bases. Per germline, CDR1 ENHRY and CDR2 SYGVKD. The CDR3 consists of 16 residues. Trimming took 10 bases from V and 3 from J; bases not matched to a gene: 13. The CDR3 here is CASRDRGQGNNQPQHF. CDR3 coding DNA: TGTGCCAGCAGGGACCGGGGACAGGGAAACAATCAGCCCCAGCATTTT.

This clonotype was picked up many times. J is TRBJ2-7 and V is TRBV2, with D hard to call. Germline CDR1 and CDR2: SNHLY and FYNNEI. The CDR3 extends over 13 amino acids. Trimming pared 7 bases from V and 1 base from J, leaving 11 bases between. The CDR3 protein is CASMFSSSYEQYF. In nucleotides, the CDR3 is TGTGCCAGCATGTTCTCTTCTTCCTACGAGCAGTACTTC.

This clonotype was seen at least ten times. The chain carries TRBV2 and TRBJ1-2; unclear D gene. The length of the CDR3 is 14 residues. Trimming took 0 bases from V and 3 from J, leaving 8 bases between them. Germline assignment: CDR1 SNHLY and CDR2 FYNNEI. CDR3 in amino acids: CASSEAEVDYGYTF. DNA of the CDR3: TGTGCCAGCAGTGAAGCAGAGGTGGACTATGGCTACACCTTC. The entire variable domain, with the rest obtained from reference TRBV2 and TRBJ1-2, is as follows: EPEVTQTPSHQVTQMGQEVILRCVPISNHLYFYWYRQILGQKVEFLVSFYNNEISEKSEIFDDQFSVERPDGSNFTLKIRSTKLEDSAMYFCASSEAEVDYGYTFGSGTRLTVV.

This clonotype was picked up many times. V is TRBV28 and J is TRBJ1-2, with 7 bases matching TRBD1. The CDR3 consists of 16 residues. Per the germline V gene, CDR1 is MDHEN and CDR2 is SYDVKM. V shed 7 bases and J 5 bases; nucleotides not matched to a gene: 16. CDR3 bases: TGTGCCAGCAATTCGGGGGGACAGTTAACCTATTATGGCTACACCTTC. Encoded protein: CASNSGGQLTYYGYTF.

Notes on this clonotype: With a much larger clone just one base away, this may be a read error. V and J are TRBV19 and TRBJ1-5, with D maybe TRBD1 (6 bases). V dropped 6 bases and J dropped 5 bases, with 17 bases sitting between them. The germline CDR1 and CDR2 sequences are LNHDA and SQIVND (reference sequence). The CDR3 runs to 15 residues. CDR3 protein: CASRITGTGDQPQHF. The CDR3 bases are TGTGCCAGTAGGATAACAGGGACGGGCGATCAGCCCCAGCATTTT.